Listed below are T cell receptor beta chains from one sample, sequenced in a study of T cell repertoires in cytomegalovirus infection. TCRdb re-called the reads with MiXCR, one entry per CDR3 protein. This table holds fewer than 200,000 distinct CDR3 sequences, roughly a fifth found once. The sequenced sample was PBMCs. These receptors all stem from a human donor in good health (CMV status not recorded). Some clones in this sample may be carry-over from other donors' samples. CDR3s include the opening cysteine and the closing phenylalanine or tryptophan. D genes are given only for firm matches. Expanded clones are given a class, and other clones once, few, many or no size at all.

J | V | D | size | CDR3 | DNA
TRBJ1-1 | TRBV6-2/TRBV6-3 | - | - | CASRTGVVTEAFF | TGTGCCAGCAGAACGGGTGTTGTCACTGAAGCTTTCTTT
TRBJ2-2 | TRBV10-1 | - | many | CASSESGTISTGELFF | TGCGCCAGCAGTGAGTCTGGGACAATCAGCACCGGGGAGCTGTTTTTT
TRBJ2-7 | TRBV20-1 | - | many | CSAGGSDGAPYEQYF | TGCAGTGCTGGGGGATCTGACGGGGCCCCTTACGAGCAGTACTTC
TRBJ1-6 | TRBV19 | TRBD1 | - | CASRRDRVFSPLHF | TGTGCCAGCCGAAGGGACAGGGTCTTTTCACCCCTCCACTTT
TRBJ2-1 | TRBV12-3/TRBV12-4 | TRBD2 | many | CASSPEIAGLYNEQFF | TGTGCCAGCAGTCCCGAGATAGCGGGGCTCTACAATGAGCAGTTCTTC
TRBJ2-4 | TRBV11-2 | - | - | CASSLGPIRQDSENIQYF | TGTGCCAGCAGCTTAGGGCCTATCCGACAGGACTCGGAAAACATTCAGTACTTC
TRBJ2-7 | TRBV9 | TRBD1 | - | CASSPSGTGGFYEQYF | TGTGCCAGCAGCCCATCCGGGACAGGGGGCTTCTACGAGCAGTACTTC
TRBJ2-7 | TRBV5-4 | - | - | CPSSLEPGYEQYF | TGTCCCAGCAGCTTAGAACCGGGCTACGAGCAGTACTTC
TRBJ1-6 | TRBV28 | TRBD1 | few | CASSFGDRNSPLHF | TGTGCCAGCAGTTTCGGGGACAGAAATTCACCCCTCCACTTT
TRBJ2-3 | TRBV30 | - | - | CAYQGKGTDTQYF | TGTGCCTATCAGGGGAAGGGCACAGATACGCAGTATTTT
TRBJ2-2 | TRBV2 | - | - | CASSDAVGISPSGELFF | TGTGCCAGCAGTGACGCAGTGGGTATTTCCCCCTCCGGGGAGCTGTTTTTT
TRBJ1-1 | TRBV6-1 | TRBD1 | many | CASIPFDRVGGVNTEAFF | TGTGCCAGCATTCCCTTCGACAGGGTTGGAGGGGTGAACACTGAAGCTTTCTTT
TRBJ2-3 | TRBV5-6 | TRBD1 | - | CASSLGTGGADTQYF | TGTGCCAGCAGCTTGGGGACAGGGGGCGCTGATACGCAGTATTTT
TRBJ1-4 | TRBV12-3/TRBV12-4 | - | - | CASKPDGEKLFF | TGTGCCAGCAAGCCGGACGGGGAAAAACTGTTTTTT
TRBJ1-2 | TRBV7-9 | - | many | CASSSDSAYGYTF | TGTGCCAGCAGCTCAGACTCGGCCTATGGCTACACCTTC
TRBJ2-7 | TRBV7-9 | - | few | CASTSSYEQYF | TGTGCCAGCACAAGCTCCTACGAGCAGTACTTC
TRBJ2-1 | TRBV29-1 | - | few | CSVSASSHEQFF | TGCAGCGTCAGCGCTAGTTCACATGAGCAGTTCTTC
TRBJ1-6 | TRBV5-1 | - | - | CASSSQTDSPLHF | TGCGCCAGCAGCTCCCAGACGGATTCACCCCTCCACTTT
TRBJ1-1 | TRBV7-3 | - | - | CASSPYPAGPVTEAFF | TGTGCCAGCAGCCCATACCCAGCTGGGCCGGTCACTGAAGCTTTCTTT
TRBJ2-1 | TRBV7-9 | TRBD2 | - | CASSRLGSGRATEQFF | TGTGCCAGCAGCCGCCTGGGTAGCGGGAGGGCCACTGAGCAGTTCTTC
TRBJ2-7 | TRBV12-3/TRBV12-4 | - | - | CASSLGAGAYEQYF | TGTGCCAGCAGTTTAGGCGCCGGTGCCTACGAGCAGTACTTC
TRBJ2-7 | TRBV20-1 | TRBD2 | once | CSAREGRGIPYEQYF | TGCAGTGCTAGAGAGGGGCGGGGGATCCCCTACGAGCAGTACTTC
TRBJ2-1 | TRBV19 | TRBD2 | - | CASTKTGTSSYNEQFF | TGTGCCAGTACCAAAACCGGGACTAGCTCCTACAATGAGCAGTTCTTC
TRBJ1-4 | TRBV28 | TRBD1 | - | CASSGAGTANEKLFF | TGTGCCAGCAGTGGGGCAGGGACAGCTAATGAAAAACTGTTTTTT
TRBJ2-5 | TRBV7-2 | - | many | CASSSGGKETQYF | TGTGCCAGCAGCTCGGGCGGGAAAGAGACCCAGTACTTC
TRBJ2-7 | TRBV7-9 | TRBD1 | - | CASSPEIPGQGGYEQYF | TGTGCCAGCAGCCCCGAAATTCCCGGACAGGGCGGCTACGAGCAGTACTTC
TRBJ1-4 | TRBV2 | TRBD1 | - | CASSPLPLDRVLTNEKLFF | TGTGCCAGCAGTCCTTTACCTTTGGACAGGGTCCTGACTAATGAAAAACTGTTTTTT
TRBJ2-1 | TRBV10-3 | - | few | CAIRQNPNNEQFF | TGTGCCATCCGCCAAAATCCTAACAATGAGCAGTTCTTC
TRBJ2-7 | TRBV12-3/TRBV12-4 | - | - | CASSPGLLSEQYF | TGTGCCAGCAGCCCGGGACTCCTTAGCGAGCAGTACTTC
TRBJ2-1 | TRBV25-1 | TRBD1 | many | CASSGAKSGTGASDNEQFF | TGTGCCAGCAGTGGAGCAAAATCTGGGACAGGGGCATCGGACAATGAGCAGTTCTTC
TRBJ2-5 | TRBV7-3 | - | many | CASTSPEAVGETQYF | TGTGCCAGCACGTCCCCAGAAGCGGTGGGGGAGACCCAGTACTTC
TRBJ2-1 | TRBV6-1 | TRBD1 | few | CASSEDRGLGYNEQFF | TGTGCCAGCAGTGAAGACAGGGGGTTGGGCTACAATGAGCAGTTCTTC
TRBJ2-6 | TRBV28 | TRBD2 | many | CASSPPHLLAGAGANVLTF | TGTGCCAGCAGTCCACCTCATTTACTAGCGGGCGCTGGGGCCAACGTCCTGACTTTC
TRBJ2-7 | TRBV7-2 | - | - | CASSYSFYEQYF | TGTGCCAGCAGCTACAGTTTCTACGAGCAGTACTTC
TRBJ2-7 | TRBV7-6 | TRBD1 | many | CASSSGTGIYEQYF | TGTGCCAGCAGTTCCGGGACAGGTATATACGAGCAGTACTTC
TRBJ2-1 | TRBV5-1 | TRBD2 | few | CASSFSGRAFNEQFF | TGCGCCAGCAGCTTTAGCGGGAGGGCTTTCAATGAGCAGTTCTTC
TRBJ2-5 | TRBV7-3 | TRBD1 | many | CASSEGAAPETQYF | TGTGCCAGCAGCGAGGGGGCTGCCCCCGAGACCCAGTACTTC
TRBJ2-3 | TRBV28 | TRBD2 | - | CASLGTSGRALIDTQYF | TGTGCCAGTTTAGGGACTAGCGGGAGGGCCCTCATAGATACGCAGTATTTT
TRBJ1-1 | TRBV7-4 | - | - | CASSSGTLQSFF | TGTGCCAGCAGCTCCGGGACTCTCCAGAGTTTCTTT
TRBJ1-5 | TRBV6-1 | TRBD1 | many | CASSGSGGQGLGQPQHF | TGTGCCAGCAGTGGATCCGGGGGACAGGGGCTGGGTCAGCCCCAGCATTTT
TRBJ1-1 | TRBV7-8 | TRBD1 | many | CASSLYGQGGHTEAFF | TGTGCCAGCAGCTTATACGGACAGGGAGGACACACTGAAGCTTTCTTT
TRBJ2-7 | TRBV27 | - | - | CASRPTGATRSYEQYF | TGTGCCAGCAGACCCACGGGAGCAACTCGTTCCTACGAGCAGTACTTC
TRBJ1-2 | TRBV20-1 | TRBD1 | - | CSARDSGQGGSGRYGYTF | TGCAGTGCTAGAGATTCGGGACAGGGCGGTTCTGGGCGTTATGGCTACACCTTC
TRBJ2-6 | TRBV15 | - | - | CATSRVSTGSNVLTF | TGTGCCACCAGCAGAGTTTCTACAGGGAGCAACGTCCTGACTTTC
TRBJ2-1 | TRBV7-6 | - | - | CASSLVVKGDEQFF | TGTGCCAGCAGCTTAGTCGTCAAAGGGGATGAGCAGTTCTTC
TRBJ1-5 | TRBV28 | - | few | CASSSSGAMQPQHF | TGTGCCAGCAGTTCCTCAGGGGCAATGCAGCCCCAGCATTTT
TRBJ2-7 | TRBV14 | - | - | CASSQDGAYEQYF | TGTGCCAGCAGCCAGGACGGAGCCTACGAGCAGTACTTC
TRBJ1-1 | TRBV4-1 | - | few | CASSRGQSFTLNTEAFF | TGTGCCAGCAGCCGCGGACAAAGCTTTACTTTGAACACTGAAGCTTTCTTT
TRBJ1-1 | TRBV4-1 | - | - | CASSLSSGSETEAFF | TGCGCCAGCAGCCTCTCATCGGGCAGTGAAACTGAAGCTTTCTTT
TRBJ1-2 | TRBV18 | - | - | CASSPVGDNYGYTF | TGTGCCAGCTCACCAGTCGGGGATAACTATGGCTACACCTTC
TRBJ2-2 | TRBV2 | TRBD2 | - | CASRSGLANTGELFF | TGTGCCAGCAGGTCGGGACTAGCGAACACCGGGGAGCTGTTTTTT